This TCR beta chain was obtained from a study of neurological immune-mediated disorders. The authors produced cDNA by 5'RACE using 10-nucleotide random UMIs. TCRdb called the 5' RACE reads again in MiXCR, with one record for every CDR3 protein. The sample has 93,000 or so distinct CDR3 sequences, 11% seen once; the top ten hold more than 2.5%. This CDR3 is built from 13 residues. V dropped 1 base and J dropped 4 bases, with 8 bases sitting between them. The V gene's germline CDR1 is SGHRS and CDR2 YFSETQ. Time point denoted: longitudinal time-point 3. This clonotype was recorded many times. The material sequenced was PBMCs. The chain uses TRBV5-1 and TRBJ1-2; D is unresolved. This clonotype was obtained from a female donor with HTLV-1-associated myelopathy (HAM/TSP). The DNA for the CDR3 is TGCGCCAGCAGCTTGTCCCACACCTATGGCTACACCTTC. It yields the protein CASSLSHTYGYTF.